The 31 T cell receptor beta chains in this list originate from one sample, sequenced in a study of T cells after yellow fever vaccination. TCRdb independently ran MiXCR on the 5' RACE reads; one entry per CDR3 protein. The table lists some 240,000 distinct CDR3 sequences, more than 3.5% of them singletons. The input for sequencing was PBMCs, taken 15 days after the yellow fever booster vaccination. The receptors shown here come from a man aged 18 to 29 who received the YFV17D yellow fever vaccine.

The sample holds many counts of this clonotype. This chain uses TRBV28 with TRBJ2-1; D call uncertain. The germline gives CDR1 MDHEN, CDR2 SYDVKM. This CDR3 comprises 12 residues. Trimming left V 3 bases short and J 9 bases short, with 9 bases between. The CDR3 coding sequence is TGTGCCAGCAGTTTCGCCCCCCGTGAGCAGTTCTTC. Amino acid sequence: CASSFAPREQFF.

In this sample, this clonotype turned up many times. V gene TRBV6-2 or TRBV6-3 combines with J gene TRBJ2-1, with 8 bases identical to TRBD2. The germline V gene has CDR1 MNHEY and CDR2 SVGEGT. CDR3 length: 16 residues. The junction had 2 bases not matched to a gene; V was cut back by 1 base and J by 0 bases. CDR3 protein: CASSYLRGDSYNEQFF. The CDR3 nucleotides read TGTGCCAGCAGTTACTTGCGGGGGGACTCCTACAATGAGCAGTTCTTC.

This clonotype occurred a few times. The chain carries TRBV30 and TRBJ2-1; perhaps TRBD1 as D (5 bases). The length of the CDR3 is 13 residues. Looked up from germline, CDR1 is GTSNPN and CDR2 is SVGIG (reference sequence). V shed 4 bases and J shed 6 bases, with 13 bases lying between them. This CDR3 is CAWNPGWGNEQFF. The CDR3 DNA reads TGTGCCTGGAATCCAGGGTGGGGCAATGAGCAGTTCTTC.

This clonotype was recorded many times. The chain has TRBV12-3 or TRBV12-4 and TRBJ2-5; no clear D gene. V was clipped by 6 bases and J by 2 bases, with 13 bases between them. The CDR3 is 14 amino acids. The CDR3 DNA follows: TGTGCCAGCAGCCCAACTTTCCGGCAAGAGACCCAGTACTTC. It is translated as CASSPTFRQETQYF.

This clonotype was seen at least ten times. V and J are TRBV7-6 and TRBJ2-1, with 12 bases lining up with TRBD2. Looked up from germline, CDR1 is SGHVS and CDR2 is FNYEAQ. The CDR3 is made up of 15 amino acids. The ends lost 4 bases at V and 5 bases at J; junction bases unmatched: 3. For the CDR3, the DNA is TGTGCCAGCAGCTCACGGACTAGCGGGGACAATGAGCAGTTCTTC. It codes for CASSSRTSGDNEQFF.

In this sample, this clonotype turned up many times. This chain links TRBV4-2 with TRBJ2-1, with TRBD1 identical over 7 bases. Germline lookup yields CDR1 LGHNA and CDR2 YNFKEQ. This CDR3 has 15 amino acids. V lost 0 bases, J lost 8 bases, and 7 bases stayed unmatched. The DNA for the CDR3 is TGTGCCAGCAGCCAAGATTGGGCAGGGGGAGATGAGCAGTTCTTC. Encoded protein: CASSQDWAGGDEQFF.

This clonotype has at least ten counts. The chain uses TRBV3-1 and TRBJ2-7; maybe TRBD1 (6 bases). Germline CDR1 and CDR2: LGHDT and YNNKEL (reference sequence). Trimming shortened V by 1 base and J by 2 bases, and 12 bases separated the two germline ends. The CDR3 loop spans 15 amino acids. The DNA of the CDR3 is TGTGCCAGCAGCCAAGGCTATACAGGGACCTACGAGCAGTACTTC. This gives the protein CASSQGYTGTYEQYF.

This clonotype was seen repeatedly, ten times or more. Here the CDR3 omits its conserved ending phenylalanine or tryptophan, so a read error is the likely source. The DNA is omitted, as the CDR3 cannot be located on it reliably, and the CDR3 follows TCRdb's listing. The chain has TRBV15 and TRBJ2-1; the table names TRBD1, a call not compared with the DNA. Germline V gene data show CDR1 as LNHNV and CDR2 as YYDKDF (reference sequence). The CDR3 has 13 amino acids, counting both end residues. CDR3 amino acids: CATSRNPRDTIVI.

Ten or more counts support this clonotype. The V and J genes are TRBV10-3 and TRBJ2-1; 10 bases match TRBD2. The germline CDR1 and CDR2 sequences are ENHRY and SYGVKD. V dropped 4 bases and J dropped 7; count of bases not matched to a gene: 4. CDR3 length: 14 amino acids. CDR3 nucleotide sequence: TGTGCCATCAGTGCCAGCGGGGGGGATAATGAGCAGTTCTTC. This translates into CAISASGGDNEQFF.

This clonotype occurred a few times. This chain uses TRBV12-3 or TRBV12-4 with TRBJ1-6; D might be TRBD1 (6 bases). The CDR3 is made up of 14 amino acids. Trimming pared 2 bases from V and 9 bases from J, leaving 11 bases between. The CDR3 bases are TGTGCCAGCAGTTTAAGAGGGGGTAGTTCACCCCTCCACTTT. It is translated as CASSLRGGSSPLHF.

This clonotype was detected many times. CDR3 bases: TGTGCCAGCAGTTACTGGGCAGGAATGAACACTGAAGCTTTCTTT. The encoded protein is CASSYWAGMNTEAFF. V is TRBV6-5 and J is TRBJ1-1; D uncertain. The CDR3 is 15 residues long. The V gene lost 1 base and the J gene lost 0 bases, with 9 bases spanning the gap. CDR1 and CDR2 (germline): MNHEY, SVGAGI.

This clonotype was observed at least ten times. This sequence joins TRBV4-1 and TRBJ2-5; maybe TRBD2 (7 bases). Per germline, CDR1 MGHRA and CDR2 YSYEKL. Trimming shortened V by 3 bases and J by 2 bases, and 10 bases separated the two germline ends. The CDR3 contains 14 residues. The CDR3 spells CASSQRGGQETQYF. CDR3 bases: TGCGCCAGCAGCCAGAGGGGGGGGCAAGAGACCCAGTACTTC.

This clonotype was counted ten times or more. CDR3 sequence (DNA): TGTGCCAGCAGTGAAGTTAAGGGGGATGGCTACACCTTC. Its protein is CASSEVKGDGYTF. The chain joins TRBV6-1 to TRBJ1-2; TRBD1 is a possible D gene (6 bases). CDR3 size: 13 residues. Trimming removed 1 base at V and 6 bases at J, with 9 bases between. The germline V gene has CDR1 MNHNS and CDR2 SASEGT.

This clonotype was picked up one time. With a much larger clone just one base away, this may be a read error. The V and J genes are TRBV5-1 and TRBJ2-5; no clear D gene. Germline-derived CDR1 and CDR2 are SGHRS and YFSETQ. The CDR3 consists of 14 residues. Here the CDR3 DNA reads TGCGCCGGCAGCTCGGATATTGGTGAAGAGACCCAGTACTTC. Amino acid sequence: CAGSSDIGEETQYF.

At least ten counts were recorded for this clonotype. This chain connects TRBV6-5 to TRBJ2-6; D unclear. Germline V gives CDR1 MNHEY, CDR2 SVGAGI. This CDR3 is built from 14 residues. Between the trimmed V and J ends, which lost 4 bases and 1 base, there was a span of 5 bases. The CDR3 region is CASSSTSGANVLTF. Written as DNA, the CDR3 is TGTGCCAGCAGTTCTACGTCTGGGGCCAACGTCCTGACTTTC.

In this sample, this clonotype turned up many times. The rearrangement joins TRBV7-2 to TRBJ2-5; D perhaps matches TRBD2 (5 bases). Trimming pared 0 bases from V and 4 bases from J, leaving 15 bases between. Germline values: CDR1 SGHTA, CDR2 FQGNSA. CDR3 length: 16 residues. CDR3: CASSLAEEGWGETQYF. Written as DNA, the CDR3 is TGTGCCAGCAGCTTAGCGGAAGAGGGTTGGGGAGAGACCCAGTACTTC.

The table lists this clonotype with many counts. The chain recombines TRBV5-1 with TRBJ1-5, with D tentatively TRBD1 (6 bases). Germline CDR1 SGHRS, CDR2 YFSETQ. The V and J ends lost 4 bases and 1 base respectively, with 12 bases between them. This CDR3 contains 15 residues. CDR3 protein: CASSPLTGSNQPQHF. The CDR3, as DNA: TGCGCCAGCAGCCCGCTTACAGGGAGCAATCAGCCCCAGCATTTT.

This clonotype appeared many times. This sequence joins TRBV3-1 and TRBJ2-1, with no clear D. The germline CDR1 and CDR2 sequences are LGHDT and YNNKEL (reference sequence). CDR3 length equals 13 residues. V was clipped by 0 bases and J by 7 bases, with 7 bases between them. CDR3 nucleotides: TGTGCCAGCAGCCAAGATTCAGAGAATGAGCAGTTCTTC. Residues: CASSQDSENEQFF.

In its sample, this clonotype was seen many times. The chain is built from TRBV25-1 and TRBJ1-1; maybe TRBD1 (5 bases). V lost 2 bases, J lost 1 base, and 14 bases lay in between. The germline CDR1 and CDR2 sequences are MGHDK and SYGVNS. The CDR3 sequence is 16 residues long. The CDR3 DNA reads TGTGCCAGCAGTGAAACTCCGGGTCAGGGGAACACTGAAGCTTTCTTT. This codes for CASSETPGQGNTEAFF.

This clonotype was counted at least ten times. This chain links TRBV18 with TRBJ1-4, with 8 bases identical to TRBD1. Germline V gene sequence: CDR1 KGHSH, CDR2 LQKENI. Unmatched junction bases numbered 2, after V lost 0 bases and J lost 5 bases. The CDR3 is 15 amino acids. The CDR3 nucleotides read TGTGCCAGCTCACCACCCCGGACAGGGAATGAAAAACTGTTTTTT. Translation: CASSPPRTGNEKLFF.

This clonotype was seen at least ten times. This chain joins TRBV7-2 and TRBJ2-7, with TRBD2 identical over 10 bases. The CDR3 covers 14 residues. Germline loops: CDR1 SGHTA, CDR2 FQGNSA. Germline trimming cut 6 bases from V and 5 bases from J; bases unmatched to any gene: 7. The DNA of the CDR3 is TGTGCCAGCAGTACCGGGACTAGCGTCCACGAGCAGTACGTC. This sequence encodes CASSTGTSVHEQYV.

This clonotype was found a few times. Since a much larger clone is just one base distant, this may be a read error. This chain connects TRBV2 to TRBJ1-4, with D maybe TRBD1 (6 bases). The CDR3 totals 11 residues. The V and J ends lost 8 bases and 17 bases respectively, with 18 bases between them. Germline assignment: CDR1 SNHLY and CDR2 FYNNEI. DNA of the CDR3: TGTGCCAGCTGTTCCGGCCGGACAGAATTTTTT. Translation gives CASCSGRTEFF. The complete variable domain, with remaining parts taken from reference TRBV2 and TRBJ1-4, reads EPEVTQTPSHQVTQMGQEVILRCVPISNHLYFYWYRQILGQKVEFLVSFYNNEISEKSEIFDDQFSVERPDGSNFTLKIRSTKLEDSAMYFCASCSGRTEFFGSGTQLSVL.

This clonotype was seen ten or more times. V is TRBV19 and J is TRBJ1-2; D not resolved. Germline values: CDR1 LNHDA, CDR2 SQIVND (reference sequence). The CDR3 loop spans 11 amino acids. The germline V and J ends were trimmed by 8 bases and 7 bases, with 11 bases remaining between them. CDR3 loop: CASATARGYTF. The CDR3 nucleotides read TGTGCCAGTGCGACCGCACGTGGCTACACCTTC.

A remark on this clonotype: A much larger clone lies one base from this, so it may be a read error. The genes are TRBV20-1 and TRBJ2-7; TRBD1 agrees at 8 bases. V was pared by 6 bases and J by 0 bases, with 4 bases of the junction left unmatched. The CDR3 length is 13 residues. The germline gives CDR1 DFQATT, CDR2 SNEGSKA (reference sequence). In nucleotides, the CDR3 is TGCAGTGCGCAAGGACAGGGCTCCTACGAGCAGTACGTC. Translated, it gives CSAQGQGSYEQYV.

At least ten counts were recorded for this clonotype. This chain links TRBV5-5 with TRBJ2-7; the D gene is possibly TRBD1 (5 bases). V was clipped by 0 bases and J by 1 base, with 11 bases between them. The germline CDR1 and CDR2 sequences are SGHKS and YYEKEE (reference sequence). This CDR3 comprises 15 residues. The CDR3 sequence: CASSLEPGWSYEQYF. Written as DNA, the CDR3 is TGTGCCAGCAGCTTGGAACCAGGGTGGTCCTACGAGCAGTACTTC.

There are many counts of this clonotype. The chain joins TRBV6-6 to TRBJ2-1; D might be TRBD2 (6 bases). CDR1 is MNHNY and CDR2 is SVGAGI in the germline V gene (reference sequence). The CDR3 loop spans 17 amino acids. V was trimmed by 5 bases and J by 5 bases, leaving 22 bases between them. The CDR3 region has the DNA TGTGCCAGCAGTCCCCGGAGGGCGGTCATCGTCCACAATGAGCAGTTCTTC. It is translated as CASSPRRAVIVHNEQFF.

This clonotype was found many times. CDR3 in DNA: TGCGCCAGCAGCTGGTCGGGACAGGGGTCCTACGAGCAGTACTTC. This translates into CASSWSGQGSYEQYF. The V and J genes are TRBV5-1 and TRBJ2-7, with 10 bases lining up with TRBD1. Trimming at V came to 3 bases and at J to 1 base, leaving 4 bases not matched to a gene. The CDR3 length is 15 residues. The germline V gene encodes CDR1 SGHRS and CDR2 YFSETQ.

There are a few counts of this clonotype. The chain joins TRBV5-1 to TRBJ2-3; a possible D gene is TRBD2 (5 bases). The CDR3 runs to 14 residues. V was cut by 0 bases and J by 5 bases, with 10 bases left in between. CDR1 and CDR2 from the germline V gene are SGHRS and YFSETQ. The CDR3 nucleotides read TGCGCCAGCAGCTTGGGATCTGAGGGAGATACGCAGTATTTT. It is translated as CASSLGSEGDTQYF.

Ten or more counts support this clonotype. The V and J genes are TRBV5-1 and TRBJ1-1; maybe TRBD1 (5 bases). Trimming cost V 1 base and J 6 bases, with 10 bases left between them. This CDR3 is 13 amino acids long. The germline V gene has CDR1 SGHRS and CDR2 YFSETQ. In DNA form, the CDR3 reads TGCGCCAGCAGCTTGAGATCAGGGTCTGAAGCTTTCTTT. Amino acids: CASSLRSGSEAFF.

This clonotype was seen ten or more times. The chain uses TRBV5-5 and TRBJ2-4, with TRBD2 as a possible D gene (5 bases). This CDR3 has 13 residues. Trimming left V 2 bases short and J 5 bases short, with 8 bases between. The germline gives CDR1 SGHKS, CDR2 YYEKEE (reference sequence). The CDR3 region is CASSFPAENIQYF. CDR3 nucleotide sequence: TGTGCCAGCAGCTTTCCAGCGGAAAACATTCAGTACTTC. Using reference TRBV5-5 and TRBJ2-4 for the parts outside the CDR3, the full variable domain is DAGVTQSPTHLIKTRGQQVTLRCSPISGHKSVSWYQQVLGQGPQFIFQYYEKEERGRGNFPDRFSARQFPNYSSELNVNALLLGDSALYLCASSFPAENIQYFGAGTRLSVL.

This clonotype was seen many times. The rearrangement links TRBV7-2 to TRBJ1-1; D possibly corresponds to TRBD1 (6 bases). Germline V gene sequence: CDR1 SGHTA, CDR2 FQGNSA. V lost 5 bases and J lost 6, with 19 bases in between. This CDR3 is 15 amino acids long. The CDR3 loop reads CASSQRGGRRAEAFF. The CDR3 DNA sequence: TGTGCCAGCAGCCAAAGAGGGGGGCGAAGGGCTGAAGCTTTCTTT.